This TCR beta chain was recorded in a study of shared clonotypes between healthy human individuals. General study findings and limits: What rarefaction showed was incomplete sorted-subset sequencing despite large depth.

Naive CD8 cells lacked CD45RO and underwent positive selection for CCR7, leaving out terminally differentiated effector memory CD45RA+ cells. Of note for this clone: Its target is not known.

Profiling relied on immunoSEQ multiplex PCR, and the TCRdb table lists in-frame clones only, not all of them. This table has about 650,000 clones, 95% to 96% appearing once. The CDR3 spans 14 residues. The V end lost 6 bases, the J end lost 2 bases, and 13 bases lay between the germline ends. CDR1 is MNHEY, CDR2 SMNVEV, per germline (reference sequence). Sequencing input: naive CD8+ T cells sorted from blood. This rearrangement joins TRBV27 to TRBJ1-1; D might be TRBD1 (5 bases). This sequence was found in a woman in her 30s in good health. The chain's CDR3 is CASRKLQGNTEAFF. In nucleotides, the CDR3 is TGTGCCAGCAGAAAACTCCAGGGTAACACTGAAGCTTTCTTT.